These 12 T cell receptor beta chains were sequenced from one sample in a study of blood T cell repertoires in COVID-19. Profiling relied on immunoSEQ multiplex PCR, and the TCRdb table lists in-frame clones only, not all of them. The sample includes about 210,000 clones, approximately 84% of them seen just once. Sequencing used peripheral blood. The receptors were gathered from a woman aged 45-65 years with active or convalescent COVID-19.

This chain uses TRBV28 with TRBJ1-6; TRBD1 matches 7 bases. The CDR3 runs to 15 residues. Germline CDR1 MDHEN, CDR2 SYDVKM. V was clipped by 3 bases and J by 10 bases; unmatched bases: 9. CDR3: CASSLLRGGGSPLHF. The CDR3 nucleotides are TGTGCCAGCAGTTTGCTCCGAGGGGGCGGGTCACCCCTCCACTTT.

The chain recombines TRBV28 with TRBJ1-2, with 7 nucleotides matching TRBD1. Germline CDR1 is MDHEN and CDR2 is SYDVKM. This CDR3 contains 15 residues. After removal of 4 bases from V and 4 bases from J, the junction contained 9 bases not matched to a gene. For the CDR3, the DNA is TGTGCCAGCAGTTCCCCCGGACAGGCGACCTATGGCTACACCTTC. Translating it yields CASSSPGQATYGYTF.

The chain employs TRBV11-2 and TRBJ2-3; TRBD1 is a possible D gene (6 bases). The germline V and J ends were trimmed by 1 base and 0 bases, with 17 bases remaining between them. The CDR3 length is 18 residues. Looked up from germline, CDR1 is SGHAT and CDR2 is FQNNGV. Written as DNA, the CDR3 is TGTGCCAGCAGCTTAGTTGGAGCAGGGGTTCTTAGCACAGATACGCAGTATTTT. Translation: CASSLVGAGVLSTDTQYF.

The chain joins TRBV6-5 to TRBJ2-1; D is uncertain. Trimming removed 2 bases at V and 4 bases at J, with 6 bases between. Looked up from germline, CDR1 is MNHEY and CDR2 is SVGAGI. CDR3 length: 13 residues. This chain's CDR3 is CASSYEAYNEQFF. The CDR3 DNA is TGTGCCAGCAGTTACGAAGCGTACAATGAGCAGTTCTTC.

The chain is built from TRBV20-1 and TRBJ2-5; D not resolved. CDR1 is DFQATT and CDR2 is SNEGSKA in the germline V gene (reference sequence). Between the trimmed V and J ends, which lost 3 bases and 5 bases, there was a span of 16 bases. CDR3 length: 14 amino acids. In DNA, the CDR3 is TGCAGTGCTAGTCCAGGCCCATGGATCGAGACCCAGTACTTC. Translated, it gives CSASPGPWIETQYF.

The chain links TRBV6-4 to TRBJ2-3, with no clear D. CDR3 length: 11 amino acids. Germline CDR1 MRHNA, CDR2 SNTAGT. With 6 bases removed from V and 3 bases from J, the gap between germline ends came to 4 bases. The CDR3 bases are TGTGCCAGCAGCAGGACAGATACGCAGTATTTT. Amino acid sequence: CASSRTDTQYF.

The rearrangement uses TRBV6-1 and TRBJ2-7; D gene ambiguous. Germline CDR1 reads MNHNS; CDR2 reads SASEGT. V lost 0 bases, J lost 0 bases, and 6 bases lay in between. The CDR3 spans 14 residues. CDR3 loop: CASSEAGSSYEQYF. The CDR3 DNA sequence: TGTGCCAGCAGTGAAGCGGGCTCCTCCTACGAGCAGTACTTC.

The chain uses TRBV11-2 and TRBJ2-2, with 7 positions matching TRBD2. The trim removed 6 bases at V and 2 bases at J, leaving 9 bases unmatched. Germline CDR1 and CDR2: SGHAT and FQNNGV. The CDR3 sequence is 16 residues long. The CDR3 DNA is TGTGCCAGCAGTCCGCGGGGAGGGAGCAACACCGGGGAGCTGTTTTTT. Translating it yields CASSPRGGSNTGELFF.

This clone appeared once. This rearrangement joins TRBV6-6 to TRBJ2-5, with D hard to call. Germline CDR1 reads MNHNY; CDR2 reads SVGAGI (reference sequence). This CDR3 contains 15 residues. The V gene lost 8 bases and the J gene lost 3 bases, with 19 bases spanning the gap. The CDR3 DNA reads TGTGCCAGCTCGCCCGCGCACAGTGAGAAAGAGACCCAGTACTTC. As protein: CASSPAHSEKETQYF.

The chain uses TRBV7-9 and TRBJ2-2, with D unclear. This CDR3 is 13 amino acids long. V was pared by 6 bases and J by 6 bases, with 11 bases between. The germline gives CDR1 SEHNR, CDR2 FQNEAQ (reference sequence). The CDR3 loop is CASRTLIAGELFF. The CDR3 bases are TGTGCCAGCAGAACCCTAATCGCCGGGGAGCTGTTTTTT.

V and J are TRBV28 and TRBJ1-3, with a weak D call TRBD1 (6 bases). CDR1 is MDHEN, CDR2 SYDVKM, per germline. Trimming stripped 6 bases from V and 2 bases from J, with 8 bases between. The CDR3 has 13 residues. CDR3 protein: CASRWTAGNTIYF. The CDR3 region has the DNA TGTGCCAGCAGATGGACAGCTGGAAACACCATATATTTT.

V and J are TRBV6-6 and TRBJ1-1, with TRBD1 as a possible D gene (6 bases). Germline V CDR1 and CDR2: MNHNY, SVGAGI (reference sequence). The CDR3 has 14 residues. V lost 5 bases and J 1 base, leaving 11 bases between the germline ends. DNA of the CDR3: TGTGCCAGCAGTATAGGGACACCGAACACTGAAGCTTTCTTT. It specifies CASSIGTPNTEAFF.